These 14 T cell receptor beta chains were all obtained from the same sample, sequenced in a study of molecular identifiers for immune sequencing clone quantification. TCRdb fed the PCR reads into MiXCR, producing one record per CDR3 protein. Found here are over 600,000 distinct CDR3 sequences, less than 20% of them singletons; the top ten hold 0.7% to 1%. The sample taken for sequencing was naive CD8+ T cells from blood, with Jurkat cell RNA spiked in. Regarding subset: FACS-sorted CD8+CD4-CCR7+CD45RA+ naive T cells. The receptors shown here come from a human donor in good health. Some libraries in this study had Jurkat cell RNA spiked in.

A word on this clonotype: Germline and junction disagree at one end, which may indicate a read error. CDR3 sequence: CASSLGESGADTQYF. The CDR3 DNA is TGTGCCAGCAGCTTGGGCGAGAGTGGGGCGGATACGCAATATTTT. V gene TRBV7-3 combines with J gene TRBJ2-3; D perhaps matches TRBD1 (5 bases). Germline V gene data show CDR1 as SGHTA and CDR2 as FQGTGA. The CDR3 has 15 amino acids.

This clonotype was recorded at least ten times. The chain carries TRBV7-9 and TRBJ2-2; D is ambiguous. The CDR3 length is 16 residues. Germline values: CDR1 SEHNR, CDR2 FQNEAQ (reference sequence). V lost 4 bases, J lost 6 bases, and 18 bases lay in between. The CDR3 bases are TGTGCCAGCAGCTCCTCCTTGGGGTATTCGGCCGGGGAGCTGTTTTTT. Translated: CASSSSLGYSAGELFF.

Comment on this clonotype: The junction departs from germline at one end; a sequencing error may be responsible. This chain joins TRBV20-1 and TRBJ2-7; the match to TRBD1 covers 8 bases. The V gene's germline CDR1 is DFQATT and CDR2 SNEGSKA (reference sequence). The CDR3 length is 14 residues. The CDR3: CGARFPQGAIEQYF. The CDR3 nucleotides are TGCGGTGCTAGATTTCCGCAGGGGGCGATCGAGCAGTACTTC.

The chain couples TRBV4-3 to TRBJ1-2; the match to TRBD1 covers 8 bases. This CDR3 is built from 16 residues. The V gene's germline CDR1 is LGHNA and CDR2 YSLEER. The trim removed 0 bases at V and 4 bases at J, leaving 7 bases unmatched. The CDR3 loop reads CASSQDLQGESYGYTF. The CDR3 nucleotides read TGCGCCAGCAGCCAAGATTTACAGGGGGAAAGCTATGGCTACACCTTC.

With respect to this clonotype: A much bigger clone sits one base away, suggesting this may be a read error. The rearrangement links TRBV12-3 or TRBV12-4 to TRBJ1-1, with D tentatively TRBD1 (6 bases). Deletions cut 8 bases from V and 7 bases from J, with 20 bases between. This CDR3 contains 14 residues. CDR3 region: CASSGGQGSLEAFF. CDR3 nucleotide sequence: TGTGCCAGCTCTGGGGGGCAGGGGAGTCTTGAAGCTTTCTTT.

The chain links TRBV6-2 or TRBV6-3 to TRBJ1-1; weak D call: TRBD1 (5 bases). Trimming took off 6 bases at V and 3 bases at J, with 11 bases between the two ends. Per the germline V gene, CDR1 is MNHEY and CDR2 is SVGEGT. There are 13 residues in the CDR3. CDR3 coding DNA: TGTGCCAGCAGACGACGGGGGGACACTGAAGCTTTCTTT. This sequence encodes CASRRRGDTEAFF.

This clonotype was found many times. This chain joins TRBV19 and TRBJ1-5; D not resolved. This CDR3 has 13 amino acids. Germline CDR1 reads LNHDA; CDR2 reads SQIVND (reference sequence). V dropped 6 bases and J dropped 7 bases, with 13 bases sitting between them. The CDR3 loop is CASRSGRGQPQHF. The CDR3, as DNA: TGTGCCAGTAGATCCGGGAGAGGGCAGCCCCAGCATTTT. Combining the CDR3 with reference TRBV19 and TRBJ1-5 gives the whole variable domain DGGITQSPKYLFRKEGQNVTLSCEQNLNHDAMYWYRQDPGQGLRLIYYSQIVNDFQKGDIAEGYSVSREKKESFPLTVTSAQKNPTAFYLCASRSGRGQPQHFGDGTRLSIL.

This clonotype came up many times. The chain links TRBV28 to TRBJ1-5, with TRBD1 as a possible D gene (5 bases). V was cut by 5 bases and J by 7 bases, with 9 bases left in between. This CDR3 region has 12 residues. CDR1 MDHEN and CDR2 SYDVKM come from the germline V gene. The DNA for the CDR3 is TGTGCCAGCAGTCCTAGGGGACAGCCCCAGCATTTT. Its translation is CASSPRGQPQHF.

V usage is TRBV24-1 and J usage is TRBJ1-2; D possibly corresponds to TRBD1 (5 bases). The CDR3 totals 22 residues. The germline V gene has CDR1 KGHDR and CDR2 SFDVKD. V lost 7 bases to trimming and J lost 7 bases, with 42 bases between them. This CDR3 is CATRPPVCPSDTRSLGEGGYTF. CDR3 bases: TGTGCCACCAGACCCCCGGTTTGCCCCAGTGACACACGGAGCTTGGGGGAAGGTGGCTACACCTTC.

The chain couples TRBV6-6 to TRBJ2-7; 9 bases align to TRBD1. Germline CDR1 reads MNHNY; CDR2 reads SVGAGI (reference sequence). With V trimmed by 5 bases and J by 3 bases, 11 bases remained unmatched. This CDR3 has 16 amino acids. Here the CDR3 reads CASSGEGQGPFYEQYF. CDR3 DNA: TGTGCCAGCAGTGGGGAGGGACAGGGTCCATTCTACGAGCAGTACTTC.

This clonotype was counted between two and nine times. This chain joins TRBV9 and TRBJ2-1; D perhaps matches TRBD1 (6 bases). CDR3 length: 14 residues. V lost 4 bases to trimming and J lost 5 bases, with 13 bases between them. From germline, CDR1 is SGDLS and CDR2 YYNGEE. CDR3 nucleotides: TGTGCCAGCAGCCCACGGACAGCCAACAATGAGCAGTTCTTC. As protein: CASSPRTANNEQFF.

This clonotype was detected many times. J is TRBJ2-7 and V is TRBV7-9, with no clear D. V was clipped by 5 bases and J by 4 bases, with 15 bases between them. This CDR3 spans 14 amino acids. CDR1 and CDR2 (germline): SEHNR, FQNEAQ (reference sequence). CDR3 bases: TGTGCCAGCAGCGCCGGGCCCCTAGTGTACGAGCAGTACTTC. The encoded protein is CASSAGPLVYEQYF.

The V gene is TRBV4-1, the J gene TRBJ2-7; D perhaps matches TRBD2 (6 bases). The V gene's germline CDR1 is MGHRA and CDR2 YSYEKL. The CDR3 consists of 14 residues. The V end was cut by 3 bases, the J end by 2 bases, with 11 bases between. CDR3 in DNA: TGCGCCAGCAGCCATGATAGCGGCGCCTACGAGCAGTACTTC. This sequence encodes CASSHDSGAYEQYF.

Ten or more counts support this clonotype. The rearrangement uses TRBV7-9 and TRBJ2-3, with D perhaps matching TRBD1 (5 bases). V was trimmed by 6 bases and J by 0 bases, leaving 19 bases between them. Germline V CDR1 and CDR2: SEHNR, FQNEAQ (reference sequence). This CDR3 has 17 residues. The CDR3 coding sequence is TGTGCCAGCAGTTGGTTGCACAGGATAACTAGCACAGATACGCAGTATTTT. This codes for CASSWLHRITSTDTQYF. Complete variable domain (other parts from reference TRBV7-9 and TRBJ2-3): DTGVSQNPRHKITKRGQNVTFRCDPISEHNRLYWYRQTLGQGPEFLTYFQNEAQLEKSRLLSDRFSAERPKGSFSTLEIQRTEQGDSAMYLCASSWLHRITSTDTQYFGPGTRLTVL.